This TCR beta chain derives from a study of T cells in Graves' hyperthyroidism and ophthalmopathy. Only a few counts were recorded for this clonotype. What it recognizes is unknown. The source material, RNA transcripts, was used to amplify TCR beta CDR3 regions. HTBI primers were used for first-round RT-PCR of the TCR CDR3. TCRdb called the multiplex PCR reads again in MiXCR, with one record for every CDR3 protein. The sample has about 480,000 distinct CDR3 sequences, under 25% seen once. The germline gives CDR1 SGDLS, CDR2 YYNGEE. There are 16 residues in the CDR3. V was clipped by 0 bases and J by 6 bases; unmatched bases: 4. Study observations and caveats: Patients with ophthalmopathy were separated from those with stable hyperthyroidism by a 13 V-J model.

The receptor was isolated from a woman aged 70-85 years with Graves' ophthalmopathy. The sample taken for sequencing was blood. This sequence joins TRBV9 and TRBJ2-3; TRBD2 aligns across 13 bases. CDR3: CASSVGTSGRKDTQYF. The CDR3 DNA is TGTGCCAGCAGCGTAGGGACTAGCGGGAGAAAGGATACGCAGTATTTT.